This record looks at one T cell receptor beta chain sequence and its context. Its target is unknown. The ends were cut back, 7 bases at V and 5 bases at J, with 14 bases in the middle. Germline V lookup: CDR1 SNHLY, CDR2 FYNNEI. The CDR3 sequence is 13 residues long. The Oncomine TCR Beta short-read assay was applied to DNA of cultured CD4+ T cells. The source of extracted genomic DNA was cultured CD4+ T cells. TCRdb ran MiXCR on the PCR reads and lists one entry per CDR3 protein. Here the sample spans under 25,000 distinct CDR3 sequences, approximately 57% being singletons. The sample comes from a study of vaccination and CD4 T cells after COVID-19. Looking at the study overall: Overlapping spike peptides from SARS-CoV-2, HCoV-NL63, HCoV-OC43 and HCoV-229E served to stimulate the cells. Control cultures were supplied with a CEFX pool, an HIV-1 Nef pool, or no peptide at all.

Points from the study as a whole: Looking at convalescent patients, a median about 90% of reactive clones were present only post-vaccination.

Treatment here: approximately 10-day PBMC culture with coronavirus spike peptide pools or control peptides (ViraFEST assay). The TCR originated in a human donor who received a COVID-19 vaccine. This chain uses TRBV2 with TRBJ2-5, with D perhaps matching TRBD2 (7 bases). The sample here was CD4+ T cells from blood, cultured in vitro, taken after SARS-CoV-2 vaccination. This chain's CDR3 is CASTMGGPETQYF. DNA for the CDR3: TGTGCCAGCACCATGGGGGGGCCCGAGACCCAGTACTTC.